The 24 T cell receptor beta chains below come from one sample, sequenced in a study of OX40 agonist ivuxolimab in advanced cancers. The data were produced by immunoSEQ multiplex PCR, yet TCRdb's version contains in-frame clones alone and is incomplete. Of fewer than 50,000 clones listed, over 80% are singletons. This material consisted of CD4+ or CD8+ T cells sorted from blood, taken in a trial of the OX40 agonist ivuxolimab. These receptors all stem from an adult with an advanced solid tumor such as melanoma, head and neck, liver or kidney cancer.

The chain links TRBV6-5 to TRBJ1-1; D ambiguous. V dropped 8 bases and J dropped 11 bases, with 21 bases sitting between them. The CDR3 has 13 amino acids. The germline V gene has CDR1 MNHEY and CDR2 SVGAGI. The CDR3 nucleotides are TGTGCCAGCTCTCCGATTCCAGGCCGTGAGGCTTTCTTT. Its protein product is CASSPIPGREAFF.

V usage is TRBV6-5 and J usage is TRBJ1-1; D call uncertain. Germline V gene lookup returns CDR1 MNHEY and CDR2 SVGAGI. V dropped 5 bases and J dropped 0 bases, with 13 bases sitting between them. The CDR3 sequence is 15 residues long. This chain's CDR3 is CASSTRAFMNTEAFF. CDR3 DNA: TGTGCCAGCAGTACCCGGGCTTTCATGAACACTGAAGCTTTCTTT.

The chain joins TRBV27 to TRBJ1-2; maybe TRBD1 (5 bases). The CDR3 covers 15 residues. The germline V and J ends were trimmed by 4 bases and 4 bases, with 16 bases remaining between them. Per the germline V gene, CDR1 is MNHEY and CDR2 is SMNVEV (reference sequence). As DNA, the CDR3 is TGTGCCAGCAGTTATAGGGGCGGGCCTGTCTATGGCTACACCTTC. It translates to CASSYRGGPVYGYTF.

This clone was recorded a few times. Here the CDR3 reads CSVADGSNQPQHF. The CDR3 DNA follows: TGCAGCGTCGCCGACGGAAGCAATCAGCCCCAGCATTTT. The rearrangement links TRBV29-1 to TRBJ1-5; no clear D gene. Trimming took 6 bases from V and 1 from J, leaving 10 bases between them. The CDR3 spans 13 residues. Germline V CDR1 and CDR2: SQVTM, ANQGSEA.

This clone was observed a single time. The chain employs TRBV19 and TRBJ1-3; D is possibly TRBD1 (6 bases). The CDR3 runs to 16 residues. The ends were cut back, 6 bases at V and 0 bases at J, with 15 bases in the middle. CDR1 is LNHDA and CDR2 is SQIVND in the germline V gene (reference sequence). CDR3 sequence: CASSPSHRVSGNTIYF. CDR3 DNA: TGTGCCAGTAGCCCATCCCACAGGGTCTCTGGAAACACCATATATTTT.

This clone was detected only once. The CDR3: CASSDYGQGGNQPQHF. CDR3 coding DNA: TGTGCCAGCAGCGATTACGGACAGGGTGGAAATCAGCCCCAGCATTTT. The chain has TRBV7-8 and TRBJ1-5; 8 nucleotides align to TRBD1. Looked up from germline, CDR1 is SGHVS and CDR2 is FQNEAQ. The CDR3 loop spans 16 amino acids. The trim removed 5 bases at V and 4 bases at J, leaving 10 bases unmatched.

The gene calls are TRBV4-3 and TRBJ2-1, with D unclear. The germline CDR1 and CDR2 sequences are LGHNA and YSLEER. The CDR3 has 13 amino acids. The V end lost 4 bases, the J end lost 4 bases, and 8 bases lay between the germline ends. The CDR3 loop is CASSPPPYNEQFF. CDR3 bases: TGCGCCAGCAGCCCCCCCCCGTACAATGAGCAGTTCTTC.

This rearrangement joins TRBV19 to TRBJ2-7; 8 positions match TRBD1. The CDR3 totals 14 residues. CDR1 is LNHDA, CDR2 SQIVND, per germline (reference sequence). V lost 2 bases and J lost 2; bases outside the gene matches: 2. CDR3 sequence (DNA): TGTGCCAGTAGTATACTGGGACAGGCCTACGAGCAGTACTTC. As protein: CASSILGQAYEQYF.

In its sample, this clone was seen once. CDR3 coding DNA: TGCGCCAGCAGCTTGGTTCAGCATCCCTACGAGCAGTACTTC. It specifies CASSLVQHPYEQYF. The chain carries TRBV5-1 and TRBJ2-7; D unclear. V was pared by 0 bases and J by 2 bases, with 9 bases between. Germline V gene sequence: CDR1 SGHRS, CDR2 YFSETQ. The CDR3 contains 14 residues.

This chain links TRBV5-1 with TRBJ2-1; tentatively, D is TRBD1 or TRBD2 (6 bases each). The germline CDR1 and CDR2 sequences are SGHRS and YFSETQ. The CDR3 is 16 amino acids. Trimming pared 3 bases from V and 2 bases from J, leaving 15 bases between. CDR3 loop: CASSYSTGGTYNEQFF. The CDR3 DNA reads TGCGCCAGCAGCTACTCGACAGGCGGGACCTACAATGAGCAGTTCTTC.

This chain links TRBV19 with TRBJ1-4, with D maybe TRBD1 (6 bases). The CDR3 covers 20 residues. Trimming took 3 bases from V and 4 from J, leaving 27 bases between them. CDR1 and CDR2 from the germline V gene are LNHDA and SQIVND (reference sequence). The CDR3 nucleotides are TGTGCCAGTAGTATCCCGTGGACAGTTGCGGCCACCTTGGATAATGAAAAACTGTTTTTT. It codes for CASSIPWTVAATLDNEKLFF.

The genes are TRBV11-2 and TRBJ2-3; 9 nucleotides agree with TRBD1. There are 16 residues in the CDR3. Trimming removed 3 bases from V and 4 bases from J; junction bases left unmatched: 8. Germline V gene lookup returns CDR1 SGHAT and CDR2 FQNNGV. CDR3 loop: CASSLVGTGSPDTQYF. The DNA for the CDR3 is TGTGCCAGCAGCTTGGTTGGGACAGGGAGTCCAGATACGCAGTATTTT. Using reference TRBV11-2 and TRBJ2-3 for the parts outside the CDR3, the full variable domain is EAGVAQSPRYKIIEKRQSVAFWCNPISGHATLYWYQQILGQGPKLLIQFQNNGVVDDSQLPKDRFSAERLKGVDSTLKIQPAKLEDSAVYLCASSLVGTGSPDTQYFGPGTRLTVL.

V usage is TRBV28 and J usage is TRBJ2-1; 7 positions match TRBD1. Germline CDR1 is MDHEN and CDR2 is SYDVKM. The CDR3 has 17 residues. The V segment lost 10 bases and the J segment 0 bases; nucleotides outside the gene matches: 15. CDR3 amino acids: CATGDAGGLSSYNEQFF. CDR3 nucleotide sequence: TGTGCCACCGGGGACGCAGGGGGATTGAGCTCCTACAATGAGCAGTTCTTC.

The V gene is TRBV15, the J gene TRBJ1-5; D is undetermined. Germline V gene data show CDR1 as LNHNV and CDR2 as YYDKDF (reference sequence). The CDR3 sequence is 15 residues long. Trimming shortened V by 5 bases and J by 8 bases, and 19 bases separated the two germline ends. The CDR3 DNA reads as TGTGCCACCAGCGCGCGGTATACGAGGGAGGAGCCCCAGCATTTT. This sequence encodes CATSARYTREEPQHF.

This clone was counted a single time. The rearrangement uses TRBV21-1 and TRBJ2-5. TRBV21-1 is assigned pseudogene status. The CDR3 covers 15 residues. The CDR3 coding sequence is TGTGCCAGCAGCAAAGACGACGAGACCAAAGAGACCCAGTACTTC. Amino acid sequence: CASSKDDETKETQYF.

This chain uses TRBV7-9 with TRBJ2-7; TRBD1 matches 7 bases. Germline V gene data show CDR1 as SEHNR and CDR2 as FQNEAQ (reference sequence). The CDR3 contains 12 residues. Trimming took 5 bases from V and 4 from J; bases not matched to a gene: 2. The CDR3 protein is CASSRDRYEQYF. The CDR3, as DNA: TGTGCCAGCAGCAGGGACAGATACGAGCAGTACTTC.

This clone was recorded once. The chain joins TRBV25-1 to TRBJ2-2; D not certain. From germline, CDR1 is MGHDK and CDR2 SYGVNS. The CDR3 totals 14 residues. V gave up 1 base and J gave up 1 base, with 4 bases separating them. The CDR3 loop reads CASSEFLNTGELFF. In nucleotides, the CDR3 is TGTGCCAGCAGTGAATTTTTGAACACCGGGGAGCTGTTTTTT.

This rearrangement joins TRBV6-5 to TRBJ1-4; D is ambiguous. The CDR3 length is 11 residues. V was clipped by 8 bases and J by 12 bases, with 13 bases between them. Germline V gene lookup returns CDR1 MNHEY and CDR2 SVGAGI. CDR3 in DNA: TGTGCCAGCGGAGACTGGGAGGAACTGTTTTTT. It translates to CASGDWEELFF.

V usage is TRBV4-3 and J usage is TRBJ1-3; 7 positions match TRBD1. J was trimmed by 4 bases and V by 2 bases; bases with no gene match: 11. CDR3 length: 17 residues. Germline-derived CDR1 and CDR2 are LGHNA and YSLEER. CDR3 protein: CASSQTRQGVIGNTIYF. The CDR3 DNA reads as TGCGCCAGCAGCCAAACCAGACAGGGAGTAATCGGAAACACCATATATTTT.

V and J are TRBV27 and TRBJ2-1, with a weak D call TRBD1 (6 bases). This CDR3 comprises 14 residues. Between the trimmed V and J ends, which lost 0 bases and 7 bases, there was a span of 10 bases. In germline, CDR1 is MNHEY, CDR2 SMNVEV (reference sequence). The DNA of the CDR3 is TGTGCCAGCAGTTTATCGGCCCAGGGGAATGAGCAGTTCTTC. Translated, it gives CASSLSAQGNEQFF.

This clone was picked up one time. The rearrangement joins TRBV7-9 to TRBJ1-2; D is undetermined. V was trimmed by 5 bases and J by 5 bases, leaving 9 bases between them. The CDR3 consists of 12 residues. The germline V gene has CDR1 SEHNR and CDR2 FQNEAQ (reference sequence). The DNA of the CDR3 is TGTGCCAGCAGCCCGGACGGTTATGGCTACACCTTC. Amino acid sequence: CASSPDGYGYTF.

The gene calls are TRBV7-6 and TRBJ2-3, with 13 bases that match TRBD2. CDR3 length: 16 residues. Trimming cost V 6 bases and J 6 bases; bases outside gene matches: 9. Per the germline V gene, CDR1 is SGHVS and CDR2 is FNYEAQ. The CDR3 sequence: CASSLGLAGERDTQYF. CDR3 DNA: TGTGCCAGCAGTCTAGGACTAGCGGGAGAGAGGGATACGCAGTATTTT.

This chain links TRBV9 with TRBJ2-3; perhaps TRBD2 as D (6 bases). Between the trimmed V and J ends, which lost 0 bases and 0 bases, there was a span of 11 bases. Germline loops: CDR1 SGDLS, CDR2 YYNGEE. The CDR3 is 16 residues long. The CDR3: CASSVGERASTDTQYF. Written as DNA, the CDR3 is TGTGCCAGCAGCGTAGGGGAGCGGGCCAGCACAGATACGCAGTATTTT. Complete variable domain (other parts from reference TRBV9 and TRBJ2-3): DSGVTQTPKHLITATGQRVTLRCSPRSGDLSVYWYQQSLDQGLQFLIQYYNGEERAKGNILERFSAQQFPDLHSELNLSSLELGDSALYFCASSVGERASTDTQYFGPGTRLTVL.

The rearrangement uses TRBV7-9 and TRBJ2-5; the match to TRBD1 covers 8 bases. Germline CDR1 is SEHNR and CDR2 is FQNEAQ (reference sequence). The CDR3 is 15 amino acids. Losses at the gene ends were 5 bases for V and 3 bases for J; bases not matched to a gene: 8. The CDR3 loop is CASSPTGQGKETQYF. CDR3 in DNA: TGTGCCAGCAGCCCAACTGGACAGGGTAAAGAGACCCAGTACTTC. The full variable domain, rest sourced from reference TRBV7-9 and TRBJ2-5, is DTGVSQNPRHKITKRGQNVTFRCDPISEHNRLYWYRQTLGQGPEFLTYFQNEAQLEKSRLLSDRFSAERPKGSFSTLEIQRTEQGDSAMYLCASSPTGQGKETQYFGPGTRLLVL.